This is a list of T cell receptor beta chains from one sample in a study of early T cells in non-severe SARS-CoV-2 infection. TCRdb reprocessed the 5' RACE reads with MiXCR, giving one entry per CDR3 protein. The sample has about 72,000 distinct CDR3 sequences; about 9.4% are singletons. This specimen consisted of whole blood, obtained at baseline. The receptors were gathered from an adult who was a healthcare worker with PCR-confirmed SARS-CoV-2 infection or an uninfected control (not recorded which). The CDR3 runs from the conserved cysteine through the conserved F or W.

V,J,CDR3
TRBV24-1,TRBJ1-3,CATSDSGADSGNTIYF
TRBV5-6,TRBJ2-3,CASSFWGKPWQYF
TRBV19,TRBJ2-1,CASSNSDRPHEQFF
TRBV7-2,TRBJ1-1,CASSPGFTEAFF
TRBV18,TRBJ2-7,CASSLLGGVEQYF
TRBV4-1,TRBJ2-6,CASSQDAAGLSSGANVLTF
TRBV6-2/TRBV6-3,TRBJ1-5,CASRDGQGGNQPQHF
TRBV7-9,TRBJ1-2,CASSLNRGDYGYTF
TRBV14,TRBJ2-7,CASSQEKGQGPYEQYF
TRBV5-1,TRBJ1-1,CASSLMDGRNTEAFF
TRBV6-1,TRBJ2-5,CASSGHEQETQYF
TRBV29-1,TRBJ2-7,CSVEGQGKIDEQYF
TRBV20-1,TRBJ2-3,CSAPPSSTDTQYF
TRBV4-1,TRBJ2-3,CASSQDNNIKTDTQYF
TRBV5-4,TRBJ1-2,CASSLDSRGYTF
TRBV9,TRBJ2-2,CASSVPAGGSGELFF
TRBV20-1,TRBJ1-1,CSARGGTGASNTEAFF
TRBV2,TRBJ2-5,CASRSSGGAGETQYF
TRBV30,TRBJ1-1,CAWNPAKGAFMNTEAFF
TRBV20-1,TRBJ2-3,CSARDMLRSGTDTQYF
TRBV2,TRBJ1-1,CASSELFF
TRBV5-1,TRBJ2-7,CASSLAASSYEQYF
TRBV3-2,TRBJ2-7,CASSLPRRPFEQYF
TRBV5-1,TRBJ2-4,CASSDSLQNIQYF
TRBV7-9,TRBJ2-3,CASSYSGTSGADTQYF
TRBV27,TRBJ1-5,CASSLQGSNQPQHF
TRBV12-3/TRBV12-4,TRBJ2-3,CASSAVDTQYF
TRBV30,TRBJ2-7,CALQGGSSYEQYF
TRBV4-2,TRBJ2-6,CASSQTPNVLTF
TRBV5-1,TRBJ2-1,CASSESQSTYNEQFF
TRBV21-1,TRBJ2-5,CASSKALFGQGIYQETQYF
TRBV12-5,TRBJ1-1,CASGPVDGLNTEAFF
TRBV5-1,TRBJ1-1,CASSLPTGGTEAFF
TRBV7-6,TRBJ1-6,CASSSGPYNSPLHF
TRBV2,TRBJ1-4,CASRTSQWEKLFF
TRBV5-5,TRBJ1-6,CASSSGQGAPEPLHF
TRBV18,TRBJ1-2,CASSPETADGYTF
TRBV19,TRBJ1-1,CASRTGERVMNTEAFF
TRBV7-2,TRBJ1-1,CASSLVRGMNEAFF
TRBV29-1,TRBJ2-4,CSVGETSSDIQYF
TRBV27,TRBJ1-1,CASSLLSGTEAFF
TRBV12-5,TRBJ2-2,CASGLEGALNTGELFF
TRBV29-1,TRBJ1-2,CSTGRPEGYTF
TRBV5-4,TRBJ2-3,CACSPGLAGEKNTQYF
TRBV7-8,TRBJ2-1,CASSLGFLTSPLYNEQFF
TRBV11-2,TRBJ2-1,CASSPLAGSYNEQFF
TRBV27,TRBJ2-3,CASSGDGLGTDTQYF
TRBV3-1,TRBJ2-3,CASSQVRGSTDTQYF
TRBV20-1,TRBJ2-3,CSASLRVGLWTDTQYF
TRBV20-1,TRBJ2-7,CSARSYEKTYEQYF
TRBV3-1,TRBJ1-6,CASSLQGGNNSPLHF
TRBV3-1,TRBJ1-6,CASRPRQGARNSPLHF
TRBV5-4,TRBJ2-7,CASSPWGKGNEQYF
TRBV10-3,TRBJ2-7,CAIRASDRAHEQYF
TRBV3-1,TRBJ1-4,CASSQGARGEKLFF
TRBV27,TRBJ2-7,CASRSGPYEQYF
TRBV20-1,TRBJ2-6,CSAEAHRGTGANVLTF
TRBV12-3/TRBV12-4,TRBJ2-7,CASSSFGPYEQYF
TRBV19,TRBJ2-3,CASSIPAGGTDTQYF